These 23 T cell receptor beta chains were sequenced from one sample in a study of human T cells and chemical hapten exposure. TCRdb recomputed calls from the RACE reads with MiXCR, one row per CDR3 protein. The data show approximately 350,000 distinct CDR3 sequences, more than 5% seen once. Regarding time point: patch test 2, 6 weeks after DPC sensitization. The treatment was: therapeutic diphenylcyclopropenone sensitization with weekly scalp DPC. The material sequenced was whole blood, taken in connection with sensitization to the hapten diphenylcyclopropenone (DPC). These receptors were taken from a woman aged 18-30 years with alopecia areata. Some clones in this sample may be carry-over from other donors' samples.

This clonotype was picked up many times. This chain's CDR3 is CSVDGQGSEQYF. Written as DNA, the CDR3 is TGCAGCGTTGACGGACAGGGGAGCGAGCAGTACTTC. V and J are TRBV29-1 and TRBJ2-7, with TRBD1 matching 9 bases. The CDR3 consists of 12 residues. Germline loops: CDR1 SQVTM, CDR2 ANQGSEA. After removal of 3 bases from V and 6 bases from J, the junction contained 3 bases not matched to a gene.

This clonotype turned up a few times. The chain is built from TRBV6-5 and TRBJ1-3; D not certain. Looked up from germline, CDR1 is MNHEY and CDR2 is SVGAGI. This CDR3 comprises 16 residues. Trimming shortened V by 0 bases and J by 0 bases, and 9 bases separated the two germline ends. CDR3 region: CASSYSIGASGNTIYF. CDR3 bases: TGTGCCAGCAGTTACTCGATAGGAGCCTCTGGAAACACCATATATTTT.

The J gene is TRBJ2-3, the V gene TRBV19, with D unclear. The CDR3 is made up of 16 amino acids. The V end lost 5 bases, the J end lost 4 bases, and 19 bases lay between the germline ends. CDR1 and CDR2 (germline): LNHDA, SQIVND (reference sequence). The CDR3 bases are TGTGCCAGTAGTCCCAACTACCTCGTCATAGCAGATACGCAGTATTTT. Translation gives CASSPNYLVIADTQYF. The full variable domain, its missing parts supplied by reference TRBV19 and TRBJ2-3, is DGGITQSPKYLFRKEGQNVTLSCEQNLNHDAMYWYRQDPGQGLRLIYYSQIVNDFQKGDIAEGYSVSREKKESFPLTVTSAQKNPTAFYLCASSPNYLVIADTQYFGPGTRLTVL.

The gene calls are TRBV10-3 and TRBJ2-3; TRBD1 aligns across 7 bases. CDR1 and CDR2 (germline): ENHRY, SYGVKD. This CDR3 region has 14 residues. The J segment lost 0 bases and the V segment lost 11 bases, leaving 8 bases of the junction unmatched. The CDR3 coding sequence is TGTGCCGTGCTACAGGGGTCCAGCACAGATACGCAGTATTTT. Amino acids: CAVLQGSSTDTQYF.

In this sample, this clonotype turned up many times. The J gene is TRBJ2-1, the V gene TRBV7-2; TRBD2 might be the D (6 bases). V was cut by 6 bases and J by 5 bases, with 11 bases left in between. Germline V gives CDR1 SGHTA, CDR2 FQGNSA. This CDR3 has 13 residues. Here the CDR3 DNA reads TGTGCCAGCAGTGGGGGGTTTCACAATGAGCAGTTCTTC. This gives the protein CASSGGFHNEQFF.

Comments on this clonotype: The conserved final phenylalanine or tryptophan is absent from the CDR3, which likely points to a read error. This CDR3 is CASSSSGGVTTGELFL. The CDR3 DNA follows: TGTGCCAGCAGCTCATCAGGGGGTGTAACGACCGGGGAGCTGTTTCTT. The gene calls are TRBV13 and TRBJ2-2; TRBD1 matches 7 bases. J lost 5 bases, V lost 4 bases, and 10 bases had no gene match. Germline V gene sequence: CDR1 PRHDT, CDR2 FYEKMQ (reference sequence). The CDR3 runs to 16 residues.

This chain joins TRBV11-2 and TRBJ1-1, with TRBD1 matching over 8 bases. Germline lookup yields CDR1 SGHAT and CDR2 FQNNGV. There are 13 residues in the CDR3. V lost 4 bases to trimming and J lost 8 bases; unmatched junction nucleotides: 6. The CDR3 DNA sequence: TGTGCCAGCAGCTCCCCAGGGGGCGAAGAAGCTTTCTTT. This encodes CASSSPGGEEAFF. The entire variable domain, with the rest obtained from reference TRBV11-2 and TRBJ1-1, is as follows: EAGVAQSPRYKIIEKRQSVAFWCNPISGHATLYWYQQILGQGPKLLIQFQNNGVVDDSQLPKDRFSAERLKGVDSTLKIQPAKLEDSAVYLCASSSPGGEEAFFGQGTRLTVV.

The chain is built from TRBV4-1 and TRBJ1-1; 8 bases map to TRBD1. V gave up 3 bases and J gave up 11 bases; unmatched junction bases: 5. CDR1 and CDR2 from the germline V gene are MGHRA and YSYEKL. This CDR3 region has 12 residues. The chain's CDR3 is CASSHLTGVAFF. DNA of the CDR3: TGCGCCAGCAGCCACCTGACAGGGGTGGCTTTCTTT.

The table lists this clonotype with many counts. The chain carries TRBV6-6 and TRBJ1-1; D ambiguous. This CDR3 is built from 13 residues. The germline CDR1 and CDR2 sequences are MNHNY and SVGAGI (reference sequence). V lost 8 bases and J lost 0, with 10 bases in between. This CDR3 reads CASHPSLNTEAFF. In DNA form, the CDR3 reads TGTGCCAGCCACCCGAGTTTGAACACTGAAGCTTTCTTT.

This clonotype occurred many times. The chain carries TRBV11-1 and TRBJ2-7, with a weak D call TRBD2 (5 bases). The ends were cut back, 8 bases at V and 3 bases at J, with 8 bases in the middle. CDR1 SGHAT and CDR2 FQDESV come from the germline V gene (reference sequence). The CDR3 contains 11 residues. CDR3 bases: TGTGCCAGCGCTAGCAGCTACGAGCAGTACTTC. Its protein product is CASASSYEQYF.

V is TRBV5-1 and J is TRBJ2-3; D gene unclear. Germline V gene lookup returns CDR1 SGHRS and CDR2 YFSETQ. The CDR3 runs to 13 residues. Trimming left V 0 bases short and J 5 bases short, with 7 bases between. CDR3 sequence reads: CASSLEVRDTQYF. The CDR3 DNA reads TGCGCCAGCAGCTTGGAAGTGAGAGATACGCAGTATTTT.

The gene calls are TRBV28 and TRBJ2-1; possibly TRBD1 or TRBD2 for D (5 bases each). CDR1 and CDR2 (germline): MDHEN, SYDVKM. The V and J ends lost 2 bases and 2 bases respectively, with 13 bases between them. The CDR3 totals 16 residues. The CDR3 DNA sequence: TGTGCCAGCAGTTTACCCGGGACGGCACCCTACAATGAGCAGTTCTTC. Protein sequence: CASSLPGTAPYNEQFF.

This clonotype was recorded many times. Here the CDR3 reads CSVEPGTAEAFF. The CDR3 DNA reads as TGCAGCGTTGAGCCAGGTACTGCTGAAGCTTTCTTT. The chain employs TRBV29-1 and TRBJ1-1; D gene uncertain. V lost 3 bases and J 6 bases, leaving 11 bases between the germline ends. Germline values: CDR1 SQVTM, CDR2 ANQGSEA. CDR3 size: 12 residues.

There are a few counts of this clonotype. The chain carries TRBV7-9 and TRBJ2-3; D not certain. The V and J ends lost 5 bases and 6 bases respectively, with 12 bases between them. The CDR3 totals 13 residues. Germline CDR1 is SEHNR and CDR2 is FQNEAQ (reference sequence). The CDR3 region has the DNA TGTGCCAGCAGCCCCATGGGTCCGGATACGCAGTATTTT. Its protein product is CASSPMGPDTQYF.

This clonotype turned up a few times. The chain employs TRBV29-1 and TRBJ1-1; the D is unclear. Trimming removed 7 bases at V and 0 bases at J, with 15 bases between. The CDR3 length is 14 residues. Germline values: CDR1 SQVTM, CDR2 ANQGSEA. CDR3 coding DNA: TGCAGCGCCCGGCCAGGCGGGGTGAACACTGAAGCTTTCTTT. This gives the protein CSARPGGVNTEAFF.

This clonotype came up a few times. CDR3 bases: TGTGCCAGCAGCTTAGTCCAGGGCCAAGAGACCCAGTACTTC. Translating it yields CASSLVQGQETQYF. V gene TRBV7-8 combines with J gene TRBJ2-5; TRBD1 might be the D (5 bases). V was pared by 1 base and J by 1 base, with 7 bases between. This CDR3 region has 14 residues. The V gene's germline CDR1 is SGHVS and CDR2 FQNEAQ.

The J gene is TRBJ2-1, the V gene TRBV15; TRBD2 matches at 11 bases. Germline assignment: CDR1 LNHNV and CDR2 YYDKDF (reference sequence). The junction had 7 bases not matched to a gene; V was cut back by 10 bases and J by 8 bases. CDR3 length equals 13 residues. CDR3 nucleotides: TGTGCCAGTTGTCTAGCGGGGGGTGATGAGCAGTTCTTC. Its protein product is CASCLAGGDEQFF.

This clonotype has just a few counts. This chain links TRBV15 with TRBJ1-6; the D gene is possibly TRBD1 (5 bases). CDR3 length equals 16 residues. Trimming stripped 8 bases from V and 0 bases from J, with 14 bases between. Germline loops: CDR1 LNHNV, CDR2 YYDKDF (reference sequence). CDR3 amino acids: CATGPTGGSYNSPLHF. CDR3 in DNA: TGTGCCACCGGGCCAACAGGTGGCTCCTATAATTCACCCCTCCACTTT.

A few counts support this clonotype. The chain has TRBV7-2 and TRBJ2-7, with 7 bases identical to TRBD1. There are 14 residues in the CDR3. The junction had 8 bases not matched to a gene; V was cut back by 4 bases and J by 5 bases. Germline V gene data show CDR1 as SGHTA and CDR2 as FQGNSA. The CDR3 protein is CASSSRGGRDEQYF. DNA of the CDR3: TGTGCCAGCAGCTCTCGAGGGGGCCGGGACGAGCAGTACTTC.

This clonotype was counted a few times. This chain joins TRBV2 and TRBJ1-3; 9 positions match TRBD1. The ends lost 8 bases at V and 2 bases at J; junction bases unmatched: 7. Germline CDR1 and CDR2: SNHLY and FYNNEI. The CDR3 spans 15 residues. CDR3 nucleotide sequence: TGTGCCAGCCGACCGGGACAGGGTACTGGAAACACCATATATTTT. It encodes CASRPGQGTGNTIYF.

The V gene is TRBV2, the J gene TRBJ2-6, with TRBD1 matching 9 bases. Germline CDR1 is SNHLY and CDR2 is FYNNEI. There are 15 residues in the CDR3. Losses at the gene ends were 10 bases for V and 4 bases for J; bases not matched to a gene: 8. CDR3 in amino acids: CAIQQGARGANVLTF. In DNA form, the CDR3 reads TGTGCCATCCAACAGGGGGCGCGGGGGGCCAACGTCCTGACTTTC.

This clonotype was counted between two and nine times. This rearrangement joins TRBV7-9 to TRBJ1-6; 10 bases line up with TRBD1. Germline CDR1 SEHNR, CDR2 FQNEAQ (reference sequence). The CDR3 totals 15 residues. V was pared by 0 bases and J by 8 bases, with 1 base of the junction left unmatched. CDR3 loop: CASSLATGGDSPLHF. The CDR3 DNA reads TGTGCCAGCAGCTTAGCGACAGGGGGCGATTCACCCCTCCACTTT.

This clonotype was counted at least ten times. The rearrangement joins TRBV18 to TRBJ2-7; 7 nucleotides agree with TRBD1. The CDR3 loop spans 14 amino acids. J gave up 3 bases and V 2 bases, and 4 bases lay outside the gene matches. Looked up from germline, CDR1 is KGHSH and CDR2 is LQKENI. CDR3 amino acids: CASSPNRGNYEQYF. DNA of the CDR3: TGTGCCAGCTCACCAAACAGGGGCAACTACGAGCAGTACTTC.